This T cell receptor beta chain was captured in a study of regulatory T cells in long-lasting Graves disease. Notes on the study in general: No thyroid tissue was studied; the work used peripheral blood only.

As to time point: newly diagnosed GD, antithyroid drugs for less than 3 months. From RNA extracted from PBMCs, the TCR library was made. The TCR beta library used iRepertoire HTBI primers with Arm-PCR amplification of CDR3. In the authors' methods: Samples jointly harbored 60 to 65 TRBV and fewer than 15 TRBJ segments. One entry per CDR3 protein results from TCRdb running MiXCR on the multiplex PCR reads. The V and J calls were not made by the authors but by TCRdb's processing. The sample carries a few hundred thousand distinct CDR3 sequences, roughly 15% recorded once. A note on this clonotype: Its antigen is still unknown.

The CDR3 extends over 16 amino acids. Per the germline V gene, CDR1 is LGHNA and CDR2 is YNFKEQ. The V end was cut by 0 bases, the J end by 2 bases, with 12 bases between. This sample also belongs to another study, concerning T cells in Graves' hyperthyroidism and ophthalmopathy.

V gene TRBV4-2 combines with J gene TRBJ2-3; no firm D call. The specimen comprised peripheral blood mononuclear cells (PBMCs), sampled at new diagnosis, from a patient treated with antithyroid drugs. This TCR was recovered from a woman aged 18 to 35 with Graves disease. The CDR3 bases are TGTGCCAGCAGCCAAGAAACGCCGGGCCCCACAGATACGCAGTATTTT. It specifies CASSQETPGPTDTQYF.